This TCR beta chain was sequenced during a study of blood T cell repertoires in COVID-19. In the study overall: The United States, Italy and Spain provided the acute and convalescent COVID-19 samples. T cells, B-cell-depleted T cells, or PBMCs provided the cDNA or gDNA that served as material.

J lost 7 bases, V lost 10 bases, and 13 bases had no gene match. Germline CDR1 is MRHNA and CDR2 is SNTAGT. This CDR3 spans 15 amino acids. Per the authors' pipeline: Amplification of reference gene primers provided the estimated nucleated cell counts. Only in-frame clones appear in the TCRdb table, and some are missing; sequencing was by immunoSEQ multiplex PCR. V and J calls and clone size are as listed in that table; D and trimming were resolved from the DNA. The table includes roughly 76,000 clones, 70% to 80% detected once. Sequencing used peripheral blood. V and J are TRBV6-4 and TRBJ1-6, with TRBD1 identical over 7 bases. This receptor was identified in a human donor in a cohort sampled during active COVID-19. CDR3 coding DNA: TGTGCCACCACACTACTTGGGACAGTAAATTCACCCCTCCACTTT. Its translation is CATTLLGTVNSPLHF.